These 30 T cell receptor beta chains were all obtained from the same sample, sequenced in a study of early T cells in non-severe SARS-CoV-2 infection. TCRdb independently ran MiXCR on the 5' RACE reads; one entry per CDR3 protein. This table holds fewer than 30,000 distinct CDR3 sequences, approximately 6% found once. The starting material was whole blood, obtained at baseline. These receptors all stem from an adult who was a healthcare worker with PCR-confirmed SARS-CoV-2 infection or an uninfected control (not recorded which).

This clonotype appeared many times. V usage is TRBV6-1 and J usage is TRBJ2-5, with D perhaps matching TRBD2 (5 bases). CDR1 MNHNS and CDR2 SASEGT come from the germline V gene. V was cut by 2 bases and J by 4 bases, with 14 bases left in between. This CDR3 has 15 residues. The CDR3 sequence is CASSETLGLRETQYF. The CDR3 nucleotides are TGTGCCAGCAGTGAAACCCTCGGACTGAGAGAGACCCAGTACTTC.

The chain couples TRBV7-2 to TRBJ2-3; D ambiguous. The CDR3 sequence is 13 residues long. Between the trimmed V and J ends, which lost 1 base and 6 bases, there was a span of 8 bases. Per the germline V gene, CDR1 is SGHTA and CDR2 is FQGNSA. CDR3 nucleotides: TGTGCCAGCAGCTTAGACCAGAGGGATACGCAGTATTTT. Translated, it gives CASSLDQRDTQYF.

This clonotype was detected many times. V usage is TRBV6-2 or TRBV6-3 and J usage is TRBJ2-5, with 10 bases that match TRBD1. V lost 6 bases to trimming and J lost 5 bases; unmatched junction nucleotides: 6. This CDR3 is built from 14 residues. Looked up from germline, CDR1 is MNHEY and CDR2 is SVGEGT. The CDR3 here is CASSPTGGQETQYF. CDR3 coding DNA: TGTGCCAGCAGCCCGACAGGGGGCCAGGAGACCCAGTACTTC.

This clonotype was seen repeatedly, ten times or more. The rearrangement joins TRBV7-3 to TRBJ2-5; 12 bases are a match to TRBD2. This CDR3 has 14 residues. From germline, CDR1 is SGHTA and CDR2 FQGTGA. V lost 8 bases, J lost 3 bases, and 4 bases stayed unmatched. This CDR3 reads CASARTSGKETQYF. The CDR3 bases are TGTGCCAGCGCTAGGACTAGCGGGAAAGAGACCCAGTACTTC.

Ten or more counts support this clonotype. The genes are TRBV29-1 and TRBJ2-1; 9 bases match TRBD2. This CDR3 contains 13 residues. Per the germline V gene, CDR1 is SQVTM and CDR2 is ANQGSEA. With V trimmed by 3 bases and J by 3 bases, 0 bases remained unmatched. The CDR3 nucleotides are TGCAGCGTTGAGCGGGGGGGCTACAATGAGCAGTTCTTC. Translating it yields CSVERGGYNEQFF.

Ten or more counts support this clonotype. The chain recombines TRBV9 with TRBJ2-3; the match to TRBD2 covers 7 bases. CDR3 length equals 16 residues. V was pared by 4 bases and J by 0 bases, with 8 bases of the junction left unmatched. Germline CDR1 is SGDLS and CDR2 is YYNGEE. CDR3 amino acids: CASSPGTNPSTDTQYF. CDR3 nucleotide sequence: TGTGCCAGCAGCCCAGGGACTAACCCAAGCACAGATACGCAGTATTTT.

This clonotype was counted ten times or more. V and J are TRBV7-3 and TRBJ2-7; 9 bases are shared with TRBD2. Germline V gene sequence: CDR1 SGHTA, CDR2 FQGTGA. Losses at the gene ends were 2 bases for V and 2 bases for J; bases not matched to a gene: 4. There are 15 residues in the CDR3. This CDR3 is CASSLASGMAYEQYF. The CDR3 DNA reads TGTGCCAGCAGCTTAGCTAGCGGGATGGCCTACGAGCAGTACTTC.

The V gene is TRBV19, the J gene TRBJ2-4, with TRBD1 matching over 8 bases. Germline trimming cut 8 bases from V and 9 bases from J; bases unmatched to any gene: 3. Germline lookup yields CDR1 LNHDA and CDR2 SQIVND (reference sequence). The CDR3 loop spans 11 amino acids. For the CDR3, the DNA is TGTGCCAGTGGACAGGGCACCATTCAGTACTTC. This sequence encodes CASGQGTIQYF.

The table lists this clonotype with many counts. This chain joins TRBV24-1 and TRBJ2-3; TRBD2 matches 13 bases. The germline V gene has CDR1 KGHDR and CDR2 SFDVKD. This CDR3 is built from 16 residues. The ends lost 3 bases at V and 4 bases at J; junction bases unmatched: 3. The CDR3 region has the DNA TGTGCCACCAGTGATCCGGGACTAGCGGGGTCAGATACGCAGTATTTT. This sequence encodes CATSDPGLAGSDTQYF.

This chain uses TRBV7-2 with TRBJ2-3; unclear D gene. Germline values: CDR1 SGHTA, CDR2 FQGNSA. The V gene lost 4 bases and the J gene lost 2 bases, with 7 bases spanning the gap. The CDR3 length is 13 residues. The CDR3 loop is CASSSPYTDTQYF. CDR3 DNA sequence: TGTGCCAGCAGCTCGCCTTACACAGATACGCAGTATTTT.

As for this clonotype: A much bigger clone sits one base away, suggesting this may be a read error. The rearrangement uses TRBV12-3 or TRBV12-4 and TRBJ1-2; no firm D call. Trimming left V 2 bases short and J 1 base short, with 8 bases between. The CDR3 sequence is 14 residues long. In DNA, the CDR3 is TGTGCCAGCAGTTTACAATCCCGTAACTATGGCTACACCTTC. Amino acids: CASSLQSRNYGYTF.

This chain links TRBV20-1 with TRBJ1-4; TRBD1 agrees at 9 bases. CDR1 DFQATT and CDR2 SNEGSKA come from the germline V gene (reference sequence). This CDR3 contains 13 residues. V shed 6 bases, J shed 8 bases, and the junction held 7 bases outside the gene matches. CDR3 sequence (DNA): TGCAGTGCATCGACAGGGGGGCGCGAAAAACTGTTTTTT. Translation: CSASTGGREKLFF.

Only a few counts were recorded for this clonotype. The chain joins TRBV2 to TRBJ1-6; no firm D call. This CDR3 is 15 amino acids long. V lost 4 bases and J lost 0, with 7 bases in between. CDR1 is SNHLY, CDR2 FYNNEI, per germline. CDR3 sequence (DNA): TGTGCCAGCAGTGTGGGGAGCTCCTATAATTCACCCCTCCACTTT. Translation: CASSVGSSYNSPLHF. The full variable domain, completed using reference TRBV2 and TRBJ1-6, is EPEVTQTPSHQVTQMGQEVILRCVPISNHLYFYWYRQILGQKVEFLVSFYNNEISEKSEIFDDQFSVERPDGSNFTLKIRSTKLEDSAMYFCASSVGSSYNSPLHFGNGTRLTVT.

The CDR3 loop reads CASSPGAVSYEQYF. The CDR3 DNA follows: TGTGCCAGCTCACCAGGGGCGGTCTCCTACGAGCAGTACTTC. The chain employs TRBV18 and TRBJ2-7; a possible D gene is TRBD1 (5 bases). V was cut by 2 bases and J by 0 bases, with 8 bases left in between. This CDR3 is 14 amino acids long. Germline lookup yields CDR1 KGHSH and CDR2 LQKENI.

This clonotype has ten or more counts. This chain links TRBV12-3 or TRBV12-4 with TRBJ1-1, with D perhaps matching TRBD1 (6 bases). This CDR3 has 15 amino acids. Trimming took 3 bases from V and 6 from J, leaving 17 bases between them. CDR3 protein: CASSFPLHRGAEAFF. The CDR3 DNA is TGTGCCAGCAGTTTCCCCCTCCATAGGGGGGCTGAAGCTTTCTTT.

The chain couples TRBV7-3 to TRBJ2-3; possible D gene TRBD2, 7 bases. The CDR3 consists of 14 residues. Trimming took off 5 bases at V and 0 bases at J, with 9 bases between the two ends. CDR1 is SGHTA and CDR2 is FQGTGA in the germline V gene. CDR3 loop: CASSGGGSTDTQYF. Here the CDR3 DNA reads TGTGCCAGCAGCGGCGGGGGCAGCACAGATACGCAGTATTTT.

This clonotype was detected many times. V usage is TRBV7-9 and J usage is TRBJ1-2, with 9 bases identical to TRBD1. The CDR3 is made up of 17 amino acids. The V gene's germline CDR1 is SEHNR and CDR2 FQNEAQ (reference sequence). The J segment lost 4 bases and the V segment lost 0 bases, leaving 9 bases of the junction unmatched. The chain's CDR3 is CASSLAFGQGIPYGYTF. The CDR3 nucleotides read TGTGCCAGCAGCTTAGCTTTTGGACAGGGGATCCCCTATGGCTACACCTTC.

In this sample, this clonotype turned up many times. The rearrangement links TRBV7-6 to TRBJ1-2, with 8 positions matching TRBD1. The CDR3 loop spans 14 amino acids. With V trimmed by 4 bases and J by 3 bases, 4 bases remained unmatched. The germline gives CDR1 SGHVS, CDR2 FNYEAQ. The CDR3 DNA follows: TGTGCCAGCAGCTCAGGGGGCGCGGACTATGGCTACACCTTC. This encodes CASSSGGADYGYTF.

As to this clonotype: A clone one base away is much larger, so this may be a read error. Here the CDR3 reads CASGYAPGTAYSYEQYF. In DNA, the CDR3 is TGTGCCAGCGGTTACGCCCCAGGGACAGCCTACTCCTACGAGCAGTACTTC. This rearrangement joins TRBV6-5 to TRBJ2-7; TRBD1 aligns across 7 bases. The CDR3 covers 17 residues. CDR1 and CDR2 (germline): MNHEY, SVGAGI.

Ten or more counts support this clonotype. The gene calls are TRBV20-1 and TRBJ1-4; D perhaps matches TRBD1 (6 bases). CDR1 is DFQATT and CDR2 is SNEGSKA in the germline V gene (reference sequence). This CDR3 is built from 13 residues. V was clipped by 6 bases and J by 8 bases, with 16 bases between them. CDR3: CSAPGQSIEKLFF. In DNA form, the CDR3 reads TGCAGTGCGCCCGGACAGAGTATCGAAAAACTGTTTTTT.

This clonotype was observed many times. The rearrangement links TRBV7-6 to TRBJ1-1; 8 bases match TRBD1. In germline, CDR1 is SGHVS, CDR2 FNYEAQ. J gave up 4 bases and V 4 bases, and 5 bases lay outside the gene matches. This CDR3 is 14 amino acids long. CDR3 sequence: CASSSNTGGTEAFF. The CDR3 DNA follows: TGTGCCAGCAGCTCCAATACAGGGGGCACTGAAGCTTTCTTT.

This clonotype was recorded at least ten times. J is TRBJ2-7 and V is TRBV11-2; D is uncertain. Trimming cost V 0 bases and J 2 bases, with 5 bases left between them. CDR3 length: 13 amino acids. Per germline, CDR1 SGHAT and CDR2 FQNNGV. CDR3 DNA: TGTGCCAGCAGCTTAGATACGGCCTACGAGCAGTACTTC. This encodes CASSLDTAYEQYF.

This clonotype has at least ten counts. The chain uses TRBV7-9 and TRBJ2-7, with 7 nucleotides matching TRBD1. CDR3 length: 13 amino acids. Looked up from germline, CDR1 is SEHNR and CDR2 is FQNEAQ (reference sequence). V shed 3 bases, J shed 2 bases, and the junction held 1 base outside the gene matches. CDR3 protein: CASSFGTAYEQYF. The CDR3 nucleotides read TGTGCCAGCAGCTTCGGGACAGCCTACGAGCAGTACTTC.

This clonotype occurred many times. At one of its ends the junction is not consistent with the germline gene, which may arise from a read error. The V call is TRBV2, the J call TRBJ2-5; D remains unclear. The CDR3 runs to 11 residues. Germline V gene sequence: CDR1 SNHLY, CDR2 FYNNEI. The CDR3 sequence: CASSEQGTQYF. In DNA, the CDR3 is TGTGCCAGCAGTGAACAAGGGACCCAGTACTTC.

Ten or more counts support this clonotype. The chain has TRBV19 and TRBJ1-5; D remains ambiguous. CDR3 length: 12 residues. CDR1 and CDR2 (germline): LNHDA, SQIVND (reference sequence). V shed 6 bases and J shed 5 bases, with 8 bases lying between them. DNA for the CDR3: TGTGCCAGTAGCGCCCAATATCAGCCCCAGCATTTT. Protein sequence: CASSAQYQPQHF. Full variable domain (rest looked up from reference TRBV19 and TRBJ1-5): DGGITQSPKYLFRKEGQNVTLSCEQNLNHDAMYWYRQDPGQGLRLIYYSQIVNDFQKGDIAEGYSVSREKKESFPLTVTSAQKNPTAFYLCASSAQYQPQHFGDGTRLSIL.

This clonotype was seen ten or more times. This rearrangement joins TRBV18 to TRBJ2-5, with D hard to call. Germline lookup yields CDR1 KGHSH and CDR2 LQKENI. With 2 bases removed from V and 6 bases from J, the gap between germline ends came to 7 bases. The CDR3 contains 12 residues. The CDR3 DNA follows: TGTGCCAGCTCACCAGGTCGGAAGACCCAGTACTTC. It codes for CASSPGRKTQYF. The full variable domain, completed using reference TRBV18 and TRBJ2-5, is NAGVMQNPRHLVRRRGQEARLRCSPMKGHSHVYWYRQLPEEGLKFMVYLQKENIIDESGMPKERFSAEFPKEGPSILRIQQVVRGDSAAYFCASSPGRKTQYFGPGTRLLVL.

The table lists this clonotype with many counts. This rearrangement joins TRBV6-1 to TRBJ2-7; D unclear. V was cut by 2 bases and J by 2 bases, with 7 bases left in between. CDR3 length: 13 amino acids. Germline CDR1 and CDR2: MNHNS and SASEGT. The DNA for the CDR3 is TGTGCCAGCAGTGAACACAGCCCCTACGAGCAGTACTTC. It yields the protein CASSEHSPYEQYF.

This clonotype showed up many times. The chain carries TRBV30 and TRBJ2-1; no definite D call. V was cut by 2 bases and J by 7 bases, with 6 bases left in between. This CDR3 contains 11 residues. Per the germline V gene, CDR1 is GTSNPN and CDR2 is SVGIG (reference sequence). The CDR3 bases are TGTGCCTGGAGTTTGAGGAATGAGCAGTTCTTC. Its protein is CAWSLRNEQFF. Looking up the rest from reference TRBV30 and TRBJ2-1 gives the full variable domain: SQTIHQWPATLVQPVGSPLSLECTVEGTSNPNLYWYRQAAGRGLQLLFYSVGIGQISSEVPQNLSASRPQDRQFILSSKKLLLSDSGFYLCAWSLRNEQFFGPGTRLTVL.

This clonotype showed up just a few times. The rearrangement uses TRBV5-1 and TRBJ1-2; D not certain. Trimming stripped 7 bases from V and 0 bases from J, with 13 bases between. This CDR3 spans 14 amino acids. From germline, CDR1 is SGHRS and CDR2 YFSETQ. CDR3 protein: CASYTAPSNYGYTF. In DNA form, the CDR3 reads TGCGCCAGCTACACGGCCCCTTCTAACTATGGCTACACCTTC.

This clonotype was counted ten times or more. The J gene is TRBJ1-2, the V gene TRBV12-3 or TRBV12-4, with D uncertain. The CDR3 extends over 14 amino acids. The V gene lost 7 bases and the J gene lost 4 bases, with 16 bases spanning the gap. The CDR3 nucleotides are TGTGCCAGCACCCCGTCACCAAACCGCTATGGCTACACCTTC. It translates to CASTPSPNRYGYTF.